Detailed here is one T cell receptor (beta chain). What it binds is not known. Lacking the conserved final phenylalanine or tryptophan, this CDR3 likely reflects a read error. It is unclear where the CDR3 begins or ends on the DNA, so no DNA is shown, and the CDR3 is as TCRdb lists it. These data belong to a study of tumor-infiltrating lymphocytes in primary liver carcinoma. On the study more broadly: Tumors were stage T1-T3 N0M0, roughly 4 to 11 cm across. Productive TCRbeta read yields ran from roughly 3.6 to 7.1 million per sample and were similar between tissues. Findings and limits, study-wide: Relative to blood, tumors carried a significantly larger fraction of the repertoire in their top 250 clones (p = 0.039). In tumor-adjacent and tumor-blood pairs, overlap was lower than in tumor region pairs.

Production of TCR beta cDNA used around 500 ng total RNA together with a constant-region primer. Library construction for TCR beta comprised three nested multiplex PCR rounds performed with slightly modified ARM-PCR. TCRdb re-derived calls from the multiplex PCR reads in MiXCR, one entry per CDR3 protein. The table records some 130,000 distinct CDR3 sequences, approximately 68% of them present only once. DNA and RNA were both co-extracted from about 19-30 mg of bulk tissue that had not been sorted. This clonotype originated in a woman aged 60-70 years with primary liver carcinoma and hepatitis B virus infection. The material sequenced was tumor-adjacent normal liver tissue.

The CDR3 protein is CSVGTSGPHERYI. The V call is TRBV29-1, the J call TRBJ2-7; the D call of TRBD2 is as the table states it, not checked on the DNA. Germline V gives CDR1 SQVTM, CDR2 ANQGSEA. The CDR3 spans 13 residues, counting both ends.